Listed below are T cell receptor beta chains from one sample, sequenced in a study of long-term antiretroviral therapy in people with HIV. Method: immunoSEQ multiplex PCR; TCRdb's copy keeps in-frame clones and lacks some. Here the sample spans 25,000 to 30,000 clones, 84% being singletons. Sample: unsorted PBMCs, taken 0.4 years after starting antiretroviral therapy. These receptors were taken from a man between 18 and 35 years old with HIV. Each CDR3 is given with its conserved first and last residue. Each record gives: CDR3 length, D gene, clone size, V gene, J gene, CDR3 protein, CDR3 DNA. The D gene is left open where the match is weak. Clone size is stated in some rows and not others, as once, few, many or a class when expanded.

>12|TRBD1|once|TRBV27|TRBJ2-1
CASGQGGNEQFF
TGTGCCAGTGGACAGGGGGGCAATGAGCAGTTCTTC
>14|TRBD1|NA|TRBV6-1|TRBJ2-4
CASSAGQAKNIQYF
TGTGCCAGCAGTGCGGGACAGGCCAAAAACATTCAGTACTTC
>14|NA|NA|TRBV11-2|TRBJ1-1
CASSLVARGTEAFF
TGTGCCAGCAGCTTAGTGGCCAGGGGCACTGAAGCTTTCTTT
>15|NA|NA|TRBV27|TRBJ2-3
CASSLRWAGTDTQYF
TGTGCCAGCAGTTTGAGGTGGGCTGGCACAGATACGCAGTATTTT
>15|TRBD1|NA|TRBV27|TRBJ1-4
CASSFFPDRGEKLFF
TGTGCCAGCAGTTTTTTCCCGGACAGGGGTGAAAAACTGTTTTTT
>14|TRBD1|NA|TRBV27|TRBJ1-2
CASSLRGPSLGYTF
TGTGCCAGCAGTTTGAGGGGGCCGTCGTTGGGCTACACCTTC
>16|TRBD2|NA|TRBV7-2|TRBJ2-1
CAGSLVGGRASNEQFF
TGTGCCGGCAGCTTAGTTGGCGGGAGGGCCTCCAATGAGCAGTTCTTC
>14|NA|NA|TRBV7-9|TRBJ2-5
CASRDPEFQETQYF
TGTGCCAGCAGGGACCCCGAATTCCAAGAGACCCAGTACTTC
>18|NA|NA|TRBV10-3|TRBJ1-2
CASTAEGVLTDYNYGYTF
TGTGCCAGCACCGCCGAAGGGGTGTTGACGGATTATAACTATGGCTACACCTTC
>13|NA|NA|TRBV25-1|TRBJ1-1
CASGAGVNTEAFF
TGTGCCAGCGGGGCAGGGGTGAACACTGAAGCTTTCTTT
>15|TRBD1|NA|TRBV4-1|TRBJ2-7
CASSQEQGFGDEQYF
TGCGCCAGCAGCCAGGAACAGGGGTTCGGCGACGAGCAGTACTTC
>16|NA|NA|TRBV18|TRBJ1-1
CASSPISRTAGEDAFF
TGTGCCAGCTCACCAATTTCACGGACCGCGGGGGAGGACGCTTTCTTT
>13|TRBD1|NA|TRBV9|TRBJ1-2
CASSAQGHYGYTF
TGTGCCAGCAGCGCACAGGGGCACTATGGCTACACCTTC
>11|NA|NA|TRBV6-6|TRBJ2-1
CASSYSDEQFF
TGTGCCAGCTCTTATAGCGATGAGCAGTTCTTC
>14|TRBD2|NA|TRBV10-3|TRBJ2-7
CAITLTSSPPEQYF
TGTGCCATCACCCTGACTAGCTCCCCACCCGAGCAGTACTTC
>15|NA|NA|TRBV6-5|TRBJ1-2
CASSPAFQNNYGYTF
TGTGCCAGCAGCCCCGCCTTCCAGAATAACTATGGCTACACCTTC